This record looks at one TCR beta chain sequence and its context. Its antigen is currently unknown. The sample is drawn from a study of T cell responses to AZD1222 COVID-19 vaccine. Points from the study as a whole: Repertoire sampling occurred only after the peak T cell response. Baseline seropositives among AZD1222 recipients totaled only five to seven.

The protocol was immunoSEQ multiplex PCR, while the TCRdb copy is restricted to in-frame clones and leaves out a portion. The repertoire holds about 150,000 clones, with around nine tenths as singletons. Germline CDR1 and CDR2: LNHDA and SQIVND (reference sequence). The CDR3 length is 17 residues. V lost 0 bases and J 1 base, leaving 15 bases between the germline ends. The receptor was derived from an adult who received the AZD1222 COVID-19 vaccine. The source was peripheral blood, collected 28 days after the second AZD1222 dose. The chain uses TRBV19 and TRBJ1-1, with D possibly matching TRBD1 (6 bases). The CDR3 here is CASSIEGASAGNTEAFF. CDR3 DNA sequence: TGTGCCAGTAGTATAGAGGGGGCCTCAGCGGGGAACACTGAAGCTTTCTTT.